Below are 10 T cell receptor beta chains sequenced from a single sample in a study of blood T cell repertoires in COVID-19. The method was immunoSEQ multiplex PCR; TCRdb's version includes in-frame clones alone and lacks a portion of them. Here the sample spans roughly 330,000 clones, 89% being singletons. Material for sequencing was peripheral blood. These receptors originate from a man in his late teens or twenties who had recovered from COVID-19.

This clone was detected once. This chain joins TRBV5-4 and TRBJ1-1; TRBD1 might be the D (5 bases). With 2 bases removed from V and 5 bases from J, the gap between germline ends came to 13 bases. The CDR3 consists of 14 residues. Germline lookup yields CDR1 SGHNT and CDR2 YYREEE (reference sequence). The CDR3, as DNA: TGTGCCAGCAGCTTTGTGGTGGAGGGGACTGAAGCTTTCTTT. This sequence encodes CASSFVVEGTEAFF.

The chain carries TRBV5-6 and TRBJ1-5, with no clear D. V dropped 0 bases and J dropped 2 bases, with 9 bases sitting between them. In germline, CDR1 is SGHDT, CDR2 YYEEEE. CDR3 length: 15 residues. The CDR3 DNA follows: TGTGCCAGCAGCTTGGGTCGGAGTGGCAATCAGCCCCAGCATTTT. This encodes CASSLGRSGNQPQHF. Full variable domain (outside the CDR3, taken from reference TRBV5-6 and TRBJ1-5): DAGVTQSPTHLIKTRGQQVTLRCSPKSGHDTVSWYQQALGQGPQFIFQYYEEEERQRGNFPDRFSGHQFPNYSSELNVNALLLGDSALYLCASSLGRSGNQPQHFGDGTRLSIL.

V is TRBV5-8 and J is TRBJ2-7, with 8 bases matching TRBD2. The CDR3 contains 14 residues. The V gene end was trimmed by 5 bases and the J gene end by 2 bases; junction bases not matched to a gene: 6. Looked up from germline, CDR1 is SGHTS and CDR2 is YDEGEE. CDR3 region: CASRTSGSTYEQYF. The CDR3 DNA reads as TGTGCCAGCAGAACAAGCGGGAGTACCTACGAGCAGTACTTC.

The chain uses TRBV19 and TRBJ2-1; perhaps TRBD2 as D (6 bases). V lost 1 base and J lost 5, with 15 bases in between. This CDR3 has 16 amino acids. CDR1 LNHDA and CDR2 SQIVND come from the germline V gene (reference sequence). Here the CDR3 DNA reads TGTGCCAGTAGTATAGCCGGGACTCAGGGCCACAATGAGCAGTTCTTC. This encodes CASSIAGTQGHNEQFF.

V gene TRBV5-4 combines with J gene TRBJ2-3; 9 bases align to TRBD2. Germline CDR1 is SGHNT and CDR2 is YYREEE (reference sequence). This CDR3 spans 15 amino acids. Losses at the gene ends were 2 bases for V and 6 bases for J; bases not matched to a gene: 7. CDR3 amino acids: CASSFRLAGIDTQYF. CDR3 DNA sequence: TGTGCCAGCAGCTTTCGGCTAGCGGGAATTGATACGCAGTATTTT.

V usage is TRBV3-1 (or the pseudogene TRBV3-2) and J usage is TRBJ2-2; TRBD2 is a possible D gene (5 bases). Germline assignment: CDR1 LGHDT and CDR2 YNNKEL (reference sequence). The length of the CDR3 is 15 residues. Deletions cut 4 bases from V and 0 bases from J, with 9 bases between. This CDR3 is CASSPPGSNTGELFF. The CDR3 bases are TGTGCCAGCAGCCCCCCGGGGTCGAACACCGGGGAGCTGTTTTTT.

The chain joins TRBV29-1 to TRBJ2-7, with TRBD1 identical over 9 bases. V lost 2 bases and J lost 6; bases outside the gene matches: 5. There are 13 residues in the CDR3. Germline V gene lookup returns CDR1 SQVTM and CDR2 ANQGSEA. CDR3 in DNA: TGCAGCGTTGAAACCACAGGGGGCGGCGAGCAGTACTTC. It encodes CSVETTGGGEQYF.

The J gene is TRBJ1-2, the V gene TRBV4-2; weak D call: TRBD1 (6 bases). Germline V gives CDR1 LGHNA, CDR2 YNFKEQ. The CDR3 is 15 amino acids. V lost 1 base and J 3 bases, leaving 12 bases between the germline ends. CDR3 in amino acids: CASSQGPRGDYGYTF. CDR3 DNA sequence: TGTGCCAGCAGCCAAGGCCCCAGGGGCGACTATGGCTACACCTTC.

The chain uses TRBV19 and TRBJ1-1; D is undetermined. The ends were cut back, 5 bases at V and 0 bases at J, with 13 bases in the middle. Per germline, CDR1 LNHDA and CDR2 SQIVND (reference sequence). This CDR3 has 15 residues. CDR3 DNA: TGTGCCAGTAGTGTCGTATTAGTTATGAACACTGAAGCTTTCTTT. Its protein product is CASSVVLVMNTEAFF.

This clone was counted between two and nine times. The chain combines TRBV5-1 with TRBJ2-1; 10 bases are shared with TRBD2. The CDR3 contains 16 residues. After removal of 0 bases from V and 7 bases from J, the junction contained 7 bases not matched to a gene. Germline V lookup: CDR1 SGHRS, CDR2 YFSETQ. CDR3 bases: TGCGCCAGCAGCTTGGACCTAGCGGGAGAAGGGAATGAGCAGTTCTTC. Protein product: CASSLDLAGEGNEQFF.